This T cell receptor beta chain is drawn from a study of shared clonotypes between healthy human individuals. This table comes from immunoSEQ multiplex PCR, and its TCRdb copy is limited to in-frame clones, with some not included. The table has roughly 2.6 million clones, just over 90% seen once. V lost 8 bases and J lost 7, with 21 bases in between. Germline CDR1 and CDR2: SNHLY and FYNNEI. The CDR3 runs 16 residues. Specimen: naive CD4+ T cells sorted from blood. The subset here: CD45RA+ positively selected. The source is a man aged 18 to 29 in good health. The rearrangement uses TRBV2 and TRBJ1-6; possibly TRBD1 for D (6 bases). CDR3 sequence (DNA): TGTGCCAGCGGGGGGGTACCCGGGACACGGAATTCACCCCTCCACTTT. Protein product: CASGGVPGTRNSPLHF.